The rows below give T cell receptor beta chains drawn from one sample of a study of regulatory T cells in long-lasting Graves disease. MiXCR, applied by TCRdb to the multiplex PCR reads, yields one record per CDR3 protein. Here the sample spans about 470,000 distinct CDR3 sequences, more than 20% being singletons. The specimen was peripheral blood mononuclear cells (PBMCs), collected when the disease was refractory, from a patient treated with antithyroid drugs. The receptors were sampled from a female donor with Graves disease. Both conserved end residues are part of each CDR3. Fields, in order: clone size, J gene, V gene, D gene, CDR3 DNA, CDR3 protein. D genes are given only for firm matches. A clone size is listed for some rows: how often the clone was seen (once, few, many), or a class if it is expanded.

clone size: few
J gene: TRBJ2-2
V gene: TRBV9
D gene: -
CDR3 DNA: TGTGCCAGCAGCGCCCCGGTAGGTAGGTCCACCGGGGAGCTGTTTTTT
CDR3 protein: CASSAPVGRSTGELFF

clone size: -
J gene: TRBJ2-2
V gene: TRBV20-1
D gene: -
CDR3 DNA: TGCAGTGCTCCCAGCACAGGGACGGCCCCCGGGGAGCTGTTTTTT
CDR3 protein: CSAPSTGTAPGELFF

clone size: few
J gene: TRBJ1-5
V gene: TRBV15
D gene: -
CDR3 DNA: TGTGCCACCAGTCGACAGGTTCTCAATCAGCCCCAGCATTTT
CDR3 protein: CATSRQVLNQPQHF

clone size: many
J gene: TRBJ1-1
V gene: TRBV5-1
D gene: -
CDR3 DNA: TGCGCCAGCAGCCCGATTGGGCCAGCGAACACTGAAGCTTTCTTT
CDR3 protein: CASSPIGPANTEAFF

clone size: many
J gene: TRBJ2-7
V gene: TRBV15
D gene: -
CDR3 DNA: TGTGCCACCAGCAGAGATCGGGGTTACGAGCAGTACTTC
CDR3 protein: CATSRDRGYEQYF

clone size: -
J gene: TRBJ2-7
V gene: TRBV5-1
D gene: -
CDR3 DNA: TGCGCCAGCAGCCCCGGAGTCCACTACGAGCAGTACTTC
CDR3 protein: CASSPGVHYEQYF

clone size: many
J gene: TRBJ2-7
V gene: TRBV7-9
D gene: TRBD2
CDR3 DNA: TGTGCCAGCAGCGATTCCCGCGGGAGGGTTAGCTACGAGCAGTACTTC
CDR3 protein: CASSDSRGRVSYEQYF

clone size: many
J gene: TRBJ2-7
V gene: TRBV7-2
D gene: -
CDR3 DNA: TGTGCCAGCAGCTTAGCTAGACAGGCCTACGAGCAGTACTTC
CDR3 protein: CASSLARQAYEQYF

clone size: many
J gene: TRBJ2-7
V gene: TRBV7-8
D gene: -
CDR3 DNA: TGTGCCAGCAGCTCTCTTCGACACAATTCCTACGAGCAGTACTTC
CDR3 protein: CASSSLRHNSYEQYF

clone size: -
J gene: TRBJ1-5
V gene: TRBV4-1
D gene: -
CDR3 DNA: TGCGCCAGCAGCCAAGAACCGGACAGAAATCAGCCCCAGCATTTT
CDR3 protein: CASSQEPDRNQPQHF

clone size: -
J gene: TRBJ1-3
V gene: TRBV19
D gene: -
CDR3 DNA: TGTGCCAGTAGCCTAAACCTCGTTGGAAACACCATATATTTT
CDR3 protein: CASSLNLVGNTIYF

clone size: -
J gene: TRBJ2-2
V gene: TRBV30
D gene: -
CDR3 DNA: -
CDR3 protein: CAWSVGALRAGELFF

clone size: -
J gene: TRBJ2-7
V gene: TRBV10-3
D gene: -
CDR3 DNA: TGTGCCATCACCGGAGGGGGGGCCTCCTACGAGCAGTACTTC
CDR3 protein: CAITGGGASYEQYF

clone size: few
J gene: TRBJ2-7
V gene: TRBV20-1
D gene: -
CDR3 DNA: TGCAGTGCTAGTCCACGCCAGTTGGGCTACGAGCAGTACTTC
CDR3 protein: CSASPRQLGYEQYF

clone size: many
J gene: TRBJ1-3
V gene: TRBV6-1
D gene: TRBD1
CDR3 DNA: TGTGCCAGCAACGGACAGGGGGCCTCTGGAAACACCATATATTTT
CDR3 protein: CASNGQGASGNTIYF

clone size: many
J gene: TRBJ1-5
V gene: TRBV27
D gene: -
CDR3 DNA: TGTGCCAGCAGTCCCGGGACATCGAGCAATCAGCCCCAGCATTTT
CDR3 protein: CASSPGTSSNQPQHF

clone size: -
J gene: TRBJ1-2
V gene: TRBV24-1
D gene: TRBD1
CDR3 DNA: TGTGCCACCAGTGACGTGACAGGGGAGTATGGCTACGCCTTC
CDR3 protein: CATSDVTGEYGYAF

clone size: -
J gene: TRBJ2-1
V gene: TRBV28
D gene: -
CDR3 DNA: TGTGCCAGCAGTTTGATAACTTCAGATGAGCAGTTCTTC
CDR3 protein: CASSLITSDEQFF

clone size: many
J gene: TRBJ2-5
V gene: TRBV3-1
D gene: -
CDR3 DNA: TGTGCCAGCAGCCTACCTGTTCAAGAGACCCAGTACTTC
CDR3 protein: CASSLPVQETQYF

clone size: -
J gene: TRBJ2-7
V gene: TRBV11-1
D gene: TRBD2
CDR3 DNA: TGTGCCAGCAGCATAACGGGACTATTCTACGAGCAGTACTTC
CDR3 protein: CASSITGLFYEQYF

clone size: few
J gene: TRBJ1-2
V gene: TRBV19
D gene: -
CDR3 DNA: TGTGCCTCCGGCCCCGGGGATGGCTACACCTTC
CDR3 protein: CASGPGDGYTF

clone size: many
J gene: TRBJ1-1
V gene: TRBV2
D gene: TRBD1
CDR3 DNA: TGTGCCAGCAGTAACGACAGGGAACGTACTGAAGCTTTCTTT
CDR3 protein: CASSNDRERTEAFF

clone size: -
J gene: TRBJ2-7
V gene: TRBV19
D gene: -
CDR3 DNA: TGTGCCAGTAGTTCTACCGGGACACACTACGAGCAGTACTTC
CDR3 protein: CASSSTGTHYEQYF

clone size: few
J gene: TRBJ1-5
V gene: TRBV5-6
D gene: -
CDR3 DNA: TGTGCCAGCAGCTTGGCCGGGTTTGGGGATCAGCCCCAGCATTTT
CDR3 protein: CASSLAGFGDQPQHF

clone size: few
J gene: TRBJ2-7
V gene: TRBV14
D gene: -
CDR3 DNA: TGTGCCAGCAGCCAAAGCCGGGTTGGTAGGTCCAACGAGCAGTACTTC
CDR3 protein: CASSQSRVGRSNEQYF

clone size: -
J gene: TRBJ2-7
V gene: TRBV11-2
D gene: TRBD2
CDR3 DNA: TGTGCCAGCAGCTTAGATCTCTTAACTAGCGGGAGACGCGAGCAGTACTTC
CDR3 protein: CASSLDLLTSGRREQYF

clone size: few
J gene: TRBJ1-2
V gene: TRBV29-1
D gene: -
CDR3 DNA: TGCAGCGTTGGTGGATGGGGCGACTATGGCTACACCTTC
CDR3 protein: CSVGGWGDYGYTF